A selection of T cell receptor beta chains follows, all from one sample in a study of T-cell reconstitution after alpha-beta-depleted transplantation in children. MiXCR was run by TCRdb on the PCR reads, yielding one entry per CDR3 protein. The top ten hold roughly 30% of the sample, which has approximately 1,000,000 distinct CDR3 sequences, about 29% seen once. The sample was PBMCs, mostly from graft donor cells, taken 360 days after TCRalphabeta/CD19-depleted stem cell transplant. These receptors came from a boy younger than two who had a stem cell transplant for SCID, so the T cells may come from the graft donor. Each CDR3 is given with its conserved first and last residue. D genes are given only for firm matches. Some rows have no size entry. The others give once, few or many, or a class for an expanded clone.

D gene: -; CDR3 length: 13; V gene: TRBV20-1; J gene: TRBJ2-7; clone size: -; CDR3 protein: CSARIVGDVEQYF; CDR3 DNA: TGCAGTGCTAGAATAGTAGGGGACGTCGAGCAGTACTTC
D gene: TRBD2; CDR3 length: 16; V gene: TRBV12-3/TRBV12-4; J gene: TRBJ2-2; clone size: -; CDR3 protein: CASSLWRGASTGELFF; CDR3 DNA: TGTGCCAGCAGTTTATGGCGGGGGGCGTCCACCGGGGAGCTGTTTTTT
D gene: TRBD1; CDR3 length: 13; V gene: TRBV12-3/TRBV12-4; J gene: TRBJ2-1; clone size: -; CDR3 protein: CASATGGYNEQFF; CDR3 DNA: TGTGCCAGCGCAACAGGGGGGTACAATGAGCAGTTCTTC
D gene: TRBD1; CDR3 length: 14; V gene: TRBV10-3; J gene: TRBJ1-4; clone size: -; CDR3 protein: CAISESTGGMKLFF; CDR3 DNA: TGTGCCATCAGTGAGTCTACAGGGGGGATGAAACTGTTTTTT
D gene: -; CDR3 length: 13; V gene: TRBV20-1; J gene: TRBJ2-7; clone size: few; CDR3 protein: CSGRSGIPYEQYF; CDR3 DNA: TGCAGTGGACGGTCGGGGATCCCCTACGAGCAGTACTTC
D gene: -; CDR3 length: 11; V gene: TRBV6-5; J gene: TRBJ2-7; clone size: few; CDR3 protein: CASSYLHEQYF; CDR3 DNA: TGTGCCAGCAGTTACCTCCACGAGCAGTACTTC
D gene: -; CDR3 length: 16; V gene: TRBV13; J gene: TRBJ2-7; clone size: -; CDR3 protein: CASSLSEGAATYEQYF; CDR3 DNA: TGTGCCAGCAGCTTGAGTGAGGGTGCAGCCACCTACGAGCAGTACTTC
D gene: TRBD2; CDR3 length: 16; V gene: TRBV7-2; J gene: TRBJ2-1; clone size: once; CDR3 protein: CASSLALAGGGNEQFF; CDR3 DNA: TGTGCCAGCAGCTTAGCACTAGCGGGGGGAGGAAATGAGCAGTTCTTC
D gene: -; CDR3 length: 13; V gene: TRBV15; J gene: TRBJ1-5; clone size: -; CDR3 protein: CATSKNQNQPQHF; CDR3 DNA: TGTGCCACCAGCAAGAATCAGAATCAGCCCCAGCATTTT
D gene: -; CDR3 length: 14; V gene: TRBV7-2; J gene: TRBJ1-5; clone size: -; CDR3 protein: CASSLEGKDQPQHF; CDR3 DNA: TGTGCCAGCAGCTTAGAGGGTAAGGATCAGCCCCAGCATTTT
D gene: -; CDR3 length: 14; V gene: TRBV3-1; J gene: TRBJ2-4; clone size: -; CDR3 protein: CASSQDLGPRIQYF; CDR3 DNA: TGTGCCAGCAGCCAAGATCTGGGCCCAAGGATTCAGTACTTC
D gene: -; CDR3 length: 13; V gene: TRBV25-1; J gene: TRBJ2-4; clone size: few; CDR3 protein: CASGGVSKNIQYF; CDR3 DNA: TGTGCCAGCGGGGGAGTGTCCAAAAACATTCAGTACTTC
D gene: -; CDR3 length: 15; V gene: TRBV15; J gene: TRBJ2-1; clone size: -; CDR3 protein: CATSRVRSSYNEQFF; CDR3 DNA: TGTGCCACCAGCAGAGTTCGTAGCTCCTACAATGAGCAGTTCTTC
D gene: TRBD1; CDR3 length: 16; V gene: TRBV12-3/TRBV12-4; J gene: TRBJ1-1; clone size: few; CDR3 protein: CASSIWKGGFNTEAFF; CDR3 DNA: TGTGCCAGCAGTATTTGGAAAGGGGGCTTTAACACTGAAGCTTTCTTT
D gene: -; CDR3 length: 14; V gene: TRBV10-3; J gene: TRBJ2-5; clone size: once; CDR3 protein: CAISAGGRRETQYF; CDR3 DNA: TGTGCCATCAGTGCAGGGGGGCGTAGGGAGACCCAGTACTTC
D gene: TRBD1; CDR3 length: 14; V gene: TRBV5-6; J gene: TRBJ1-1; clone size: many; CDR3 protein: CASSGQGENTEAFF; CDR3 DNA: TGTGCCAGCAGCGGACAGGGGGAGAACACTGAAGCTTTCTTT
D gene: -; CDR3 length: 10; V gene: TRBV6-2/TRBV6-3; J gene: TRBJ1-2; clone size: -; CDR3 protein: CASRDYGYTF; CDR3 DNA: TGTGCCAGCAGGGATTATGGCTACACCTTC
D gene: -; CDR3 length: 14; V gene: TRBV2; J gene: TRBJ1-5; clone size: -; CDR3 protein: CASSERWSNQPQHF; CDR3 DNA: TGTGCCAGCAGTGAAAGGTGGAGCAATCAGCCCCAGCATTTT
D gene: -; CDR3 length: 13; V gene: TRBV12-3/TRBV12-4; J gene: TRBJ2-3; clone size: few; CDR3 protein: CASSPDGRDTQYF; CDR3 DNA: TGTGCCAGCAGCCCCGACGGCAGGGATACGCAGTATTTT
D gene: -; CDR3 length: 12; V gene: TRBV20-1; J gene: TRBJ2-3; clone size: few; CDR3 protein: CSAPVLGDTQYF; CDR3 DNA: TGCAGTGCCCCCGTTCTCGGAGATACGCAGTATTTT
D gene: -; CDR3 length: 13; V gene: TRBV7-2; J gene: TRBJ1-2; clone size: -; CDR3 protein: CASTPSYNYGYTF; CDR3 DNA: TGTGCCAGCACCCCCTCATACAACTATGGCTACACCTTC
D gene: -; CDR3 length: 11; V gene: TRBV6-2/TRBV6-3; J gene: TRBJ2-1; clone size: -; CDR3 protein: CASSTGGEQFF; CDR3 DNA: TGTGCCAGCAGTACAGGTGGCGAGCAGTTCTTC
D gene: -; CDR3 length: 13; V gene: TRBV28; J gene: TRBJ1-5; clone size: -; CDR3 protein: CASSQRRNQPQHF; CDR3 DNA: TGTGCCAGCAGCCAGAGGCGGAATCAGCCCCAGCATTTT
D gene: -; CDR3 length: 13; V gene: TRBV6-1; J gene: TRBJ1-1; clone size: -; CDR3 protein: CATRLWANTEAFF; CDR3 DNA: TGTGCCACCAGGTTGTGGGCGAACACTGAAGCTTTCTTT
D gene: TRBD1; CDR3 length: 15; V gene: TRBV12-3/TRBV12-4; J gene: TRBJ1-2; clone size: -; CDR3 protein: CASSSIQGALYGYTF; CDR3 DNA: TGTGCCAGCAGTTCTATACAGGGGGCCCTCTATGGCTACACCTTC
D gene: -; CDR3 length: 13; V gene: TRBV5-1; J gene: TRBJ1-2; clone size: -; CDR3 protein: CASSLQSTYGYTF; CDR3 DNA: TGCGCCAGCAGCCTCCAGTCTACCTATGGCTACACCTTC
D gene: -; CDR3 length: 11; V gene: TRBV29-1; J gene: TRBJ1-4; clone size: -; CDR3 protein: CSGRWGWKLFF; CDR3 DNA: TGCAGCGGTAGATGGGGCTGGAAACTGTTTTTT
D gene: -; CDR3 length: 15; V gene: TRBV7-9; J gene: TRBJ2-2; clone size: -; CDR3 protein: CASSPQGQVTGELFF; CDR3 DNA: TGTGCCAGCAGTCCTCAGGGGCAAGTCACCGGGGAGCTGTTTTTT
D gene: -; CDR3 length: 10; V gene: TRBV29-1; J gene: TRBJ2-5; clone size: few; CDR3 protein: CSARHETQYF; CDR3 DNA: TGCAGCGCCCGGCACGAGACCCAGTACTTC
D gene: TRBD2; CDR3 length: 16; V gene: TRBV13; J gene: TRBJ2-2; clone size: few; CDR3 protein: CASSKTGLAVTGELFF; CDR3 DNA: TGTGCCAGCAGCAAAACCGGACTAGCGGTAACCGGGGAGCTGTTTTTT
D gene: TRBD1; CDR3 length: 18; V gene: TRBV4-2; J gene: TRBJ2-6; clone size: -; CDR3 protein: CASSAEGQGAVGANVLTF; CDR3 DNA: TGTGCCAGCAGCGCCGAGGGACAGGGGGCAGTTGGGGCCAACGTCCTGACTTTC
D gene: -; CDR3 length: 14; V gene: TRBV3-1; J gene: TRBJ2-1; clone size: few; CDR3 protein: CASSLRTTHNEQFF; CDR3 DNA: TGTGCCAGCAGCCTCCGGACGACTCACAATGAGCAGTTCTTC